This T cell receptor (beta chain) is from a study of blood T cell repertoires in COVID-19. Clones were read by immunoSEQ multiplex PCR, and TCRdb kept only the in-frame ones, dropping some. The sample comprises fewer than 130,000 clones, roughly 80% of which are singletons, and approximately 16% rests with the top ten. V was clipped by 7 bases and J by 8 bases, with 12 bases between them. CDR3 length: 13 amino acids. Germline CDR1 MDHEN, CDR2 SYDVKM. The genes are TRBV28 and TRBJ1-6, with a tentative D call TRBD1 (5 bases). This receptor was taken from a woman aged 55-75 years with acute or convalescent COVID-19. Sequencing input: peripheral blood. CDR3 amino acids: CASIQKQDSPLHF. The CDR3 DNA reads as TGTGCCAGCATTCAAAAACAGGATTCACCCCTCCACTTT. The complete variable domain, with remaining parts taken from reference TRBV28 and TRBJ1-6, reads DVKVTQSSRYLVKRTGEKVFLECVQDMDHENMFWYRQDPGLGLRLIYFSYDVKMKEKGDIPEGYSVSREKKERFSLILESASTNQTSMYLCASIQKQDSPLHFGNGTRLTVT.